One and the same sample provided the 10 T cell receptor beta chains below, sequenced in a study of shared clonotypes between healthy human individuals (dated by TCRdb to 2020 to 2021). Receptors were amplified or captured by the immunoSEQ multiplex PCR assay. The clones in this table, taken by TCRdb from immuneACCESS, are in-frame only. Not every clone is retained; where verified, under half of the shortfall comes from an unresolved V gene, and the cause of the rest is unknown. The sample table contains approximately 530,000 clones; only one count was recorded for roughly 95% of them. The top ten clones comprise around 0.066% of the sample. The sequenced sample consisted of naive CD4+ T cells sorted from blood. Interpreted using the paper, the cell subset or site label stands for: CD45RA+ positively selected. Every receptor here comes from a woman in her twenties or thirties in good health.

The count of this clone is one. The CDR3 here is CASSSQGLEVETQYF. The CDR3 DNA reads as TGCGCCAGCAGCTCGCAGGGACTAGAGGTAGAGACCCAGTACTTC. The V call is TRBV5-1, the J call TRBJ2-5, with 8 nucleotides matching TRBD2. Germline assignment: CDR1 SGHRS and CDR2 YFSETQ. The CDR3 sequence is 15 residues long. V shed 3 bases and J 4 bases; nucleotides not matched to a gene: 8.

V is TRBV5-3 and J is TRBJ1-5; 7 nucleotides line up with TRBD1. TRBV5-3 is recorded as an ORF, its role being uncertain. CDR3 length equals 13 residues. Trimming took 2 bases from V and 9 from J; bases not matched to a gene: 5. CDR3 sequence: CARSLQGWVPQHF. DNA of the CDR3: TGTGCCAGAAGCTTACAGGGGTGGGTGCCCCAGCATTTT.

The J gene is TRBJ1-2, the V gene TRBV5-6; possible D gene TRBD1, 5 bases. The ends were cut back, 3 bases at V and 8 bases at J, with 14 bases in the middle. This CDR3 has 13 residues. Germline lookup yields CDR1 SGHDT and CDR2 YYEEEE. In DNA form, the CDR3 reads TGTGCCAGCAGCTCCCTAGACAGAGGCGGCTACACCTTC. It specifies CASSSLDRGGYTF.

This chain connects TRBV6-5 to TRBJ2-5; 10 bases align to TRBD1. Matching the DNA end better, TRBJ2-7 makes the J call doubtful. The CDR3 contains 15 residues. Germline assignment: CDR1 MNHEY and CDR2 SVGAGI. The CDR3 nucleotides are TGTGCCAGCAGTAACCCGGGACAGGGGAGCTACGAGCAGTACTTC. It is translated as CASSNPGQGSYEQYF.

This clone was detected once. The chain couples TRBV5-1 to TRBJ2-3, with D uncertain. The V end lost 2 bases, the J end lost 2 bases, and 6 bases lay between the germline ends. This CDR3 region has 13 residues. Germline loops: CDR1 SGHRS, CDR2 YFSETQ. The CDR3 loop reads CASSFGDTDTQYF. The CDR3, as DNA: TGCGCCAGCAGCTTTGGTGACACAGATACGCAGTATTTT.

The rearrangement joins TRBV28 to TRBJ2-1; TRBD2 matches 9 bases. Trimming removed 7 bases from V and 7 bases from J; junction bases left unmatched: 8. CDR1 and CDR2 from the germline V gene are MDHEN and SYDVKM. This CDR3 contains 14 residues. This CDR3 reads CASTRASGNNEQFF. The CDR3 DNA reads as TGTGCCAGCACCCGGGCTAGCGGGAATAATGAGCAGTTCTTC.

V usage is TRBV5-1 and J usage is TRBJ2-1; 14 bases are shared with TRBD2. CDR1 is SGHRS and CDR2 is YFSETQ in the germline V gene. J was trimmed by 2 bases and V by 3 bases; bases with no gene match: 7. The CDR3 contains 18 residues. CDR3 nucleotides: TGCGCCAGCAGCTCGACGGGACTAGCGGGAGCGGCCTACAATGAGCAGTTCTTC. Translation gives CASSSTGLAGAAYNEQFF.

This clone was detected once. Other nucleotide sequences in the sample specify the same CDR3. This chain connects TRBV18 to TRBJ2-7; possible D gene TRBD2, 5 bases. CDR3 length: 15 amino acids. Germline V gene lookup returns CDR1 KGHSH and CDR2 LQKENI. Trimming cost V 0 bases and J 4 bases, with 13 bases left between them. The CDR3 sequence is CASSPPSSGSYEQYF. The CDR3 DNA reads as TGTGCCAGCTCACCACCGTCTAGTGGGAGTTACGAGCAGTACTTC.

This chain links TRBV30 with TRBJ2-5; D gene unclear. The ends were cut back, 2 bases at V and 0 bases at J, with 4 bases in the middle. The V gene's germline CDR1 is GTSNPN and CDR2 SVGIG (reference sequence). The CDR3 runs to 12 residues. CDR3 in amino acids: CAWSWDQETQYF. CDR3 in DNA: TGTGCCTGGAGTTGGGACCAAGAGACCCAGTACTTC.

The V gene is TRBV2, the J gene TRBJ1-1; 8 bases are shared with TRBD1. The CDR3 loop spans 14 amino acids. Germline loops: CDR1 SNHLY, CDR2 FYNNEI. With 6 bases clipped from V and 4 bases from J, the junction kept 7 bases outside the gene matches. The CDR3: CASSLTGDRTEAFF. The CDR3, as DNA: TGTGCCAGCAGCTTGACAGGGGACCGCACTGAAGCTTTCTTT. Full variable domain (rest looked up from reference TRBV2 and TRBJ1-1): EPEVTQTPSHQVTQMGQEVILRCVPISNHLYFYWYRQILGQKVEFLVSFYNNEISEKSEIFDDQFSVERPDGSNFTLKIRSTKLEDSAMYFCASSLTGDRTEAFFGQGTRLTVV.